This is a list of T cell receptor beta chains from one sample in a study of blood T cell repertoires in COVID-19. Some clones are missing from TCRdb's copy, which holds only in-frame ones; the method was immunoSEQ multiplex PCR. Among roughly 160,000 clones listed, about 80% were seen once. The sample comprised peripheral blood. The source of these receptors is a man between 65 and 85 years old with active or convalescent COVID-19. Both conserved end residues are part of each CDR3. A D gene is named only where the DNA matches it firmly. The size entry is marked missing in some rows and otherwise reads once, few, many or a size class.

V gene	D gene	J gene	clone size	CDR3 DNA	CDR3 protein
TRBV10-2	-	TRBJ1-1	-	TGCGCCAGCAGTGGCCCCGGGTCGAACACTGAAGCTTTCTTT	CASSGPGSNTEAFF
TRBV2	-	TRBJ2-5	-	TGTGCCAGCAGTAGGGGGGGCGAGACCCAGTACTTC	CASSRGGETQYF
TRBV5-4	TRBD2	TRBJ2-1	-	TGTGCCAGCAGCCCGCAGGTAGCGGGAGGGGGGAATGAGCAGTTCTTC	CASSPQVAGGGNEQFF
TRBV27	TRBD1	TRBJ1-6	-	TGTGCCAGCAGTTTAGGGACAGGGAGCTCCTATAATTCACCCCTCCACTTT	CASSLGTGSSYNSPLHF
TRBV7-8	TRBD1	TRBJ1-4	-	TGTGCCAGCAGCCCACAGGGGCGAGCAACTAATGAAAAACTGTTTTTT	CASSPQGRATNEKLFF
TRBV7-7	TRBD1	TRBJ2-5	-	TGTGCTAGCAGCTTAGCCTTATGGGGGACAGGGATGGAGACCCAGTACTTC	CASSLALWGTGMETQYF
TRBV28	TRBD2	TRBJ2-7	-	TGTGCCAGCAAACCTAGCGGGCTCCCCTACGAGCAGTACTTC	CASKPSGLPYEQYF
TRBV5-1	-	TRBJ1-5	once	TGCGCCAGCAGCTTAGATCCACACGGCAATCAGCCCCAGCATTTT	CASSLDPHGNQPQHF
TRBV5-1	TRBD1	TRBJ2-7	-	TGCGCCAGCAGCTCCGGGACAGGGACTTCTTCCGAGCAGTACTTC	CASSSGTGTSSEQYF
TRBV4-3	TRBD1	TRBJ1-1	-	TGCGCCAGCAGGCTACAGGGGACGAACACTGAAGCTTTCTTT	CASRLQGTNTEAFF
TRBV6-5	TRBD1	TRBJ1-1	-	TGTGCCAGCAGGGACAGGGGGCGAGGGAACACTGAAGCTTTCTTT	CASRDRGRGNTEAFF
TRBV5-1	TRBD1	TRBJ1-4	once	TGCGCCAGCAGCTTGCTTGCAGTAGGGACAGGGGCTGAAAAACTGTTTTTT	CASSLLAVGTGAEKLFF
TRBV5-4	-	TRBJ1-1	-	TGTGCCAGCAGATCCCTTGGCAGAATGAACACTGAAGCTTTCTTT	CASRSLGRMNTEAFF
TRBV3-1/TRBV3-2	TRBD2	TRBJ2-1	-	TGTGCCAGCAGCCAAGTTGCGGCTAGCGGGGGACTCAATGAGCAGTTCTTC	CASSQVAASGGLNEQFF
TRBV5-1	-	TRBJ1-3	-	TGCGCCAGCAGCTTGACAGGGTTAATTGGAAACACCATATATTTT	CASSLTGLIGNTIYF
TRBV9	-	TRBJ2-5	-	TGTGCCAGCAGCGTCGGCAGGAAAGAGACCCAGTACTTC	CASSVGRKETQYF
TRBV18	TRBD1	TRBJ1-2	-	TGTGCCAGCTCACCAGGACAGGACGACTATGGCTACACCTTC	CASSPGQDDYGYTF
TRBV4-3	-	TRBJ1-1	-	TGCGCCAGCAGCCAAGATCCCAACATCCCCAGTGAAGCTTTCTTT	CASSQDPNIPSEAFF
TRBV24-1	-	TRBJ1-5	-	TGTGCCACCAGTGACCCGAGGGGGGGCTTTGGTCAGCCCCAGCATTTT	CATSDPRGGFGQPQHF
TRBV28	-	TRBJ2-1	once	TGTGCCAGCATTCCGGGTAGTATCTACAATGAGCAGTTCTTC	CASIPGSIYNEQFF
TRBV9	TRBD1	TRBJ2-5	-	TGTGCCAGCAGCTCTAGTGGGACAGCAAAAGAGACCCAGTACTTC	CASSSSGTAKETQYF
TRBV19	TRBD2	TRBJ2-5	-	TGTGCCAGTAGTACCCCCCGGGGGGGGGAGGAGGAGACCCAGTACTTC	CASSTPRGGEEETQYF
TRBV6-2/TRBV6-3	-	TRBJ2-3	-	TGTGCCAGCAGTCACCTAGTAGCCACAGATACGCAGTATTTT	CASSHLVATDTQYF
TRBV9	-	TRBJ2-7	-	TGTGCCAGCAGCGTAGAGTCAGGTAAATACGAGCAGTACTTC	CASSVESGKYEQYF
TRBV7-2	TRBD1	TRBJ1-4	once	TGTGCCAGCACCCCTTATGGGACAGGGGTCTCTGCAACTAATGAAAAACTGTTTTTT	CASTPYGTGVSATNEKLFF
TRBV11-2	TRBD2	TRBJ2-3	-	TGTGCCACCCACGGACTAGCGGGGAGGGGAGATACGCAGTATTTT	CATHGLAGRGDTQYF
TRBV7-2	-	TRBJ1-5	-	TGTGCCAGCAGCCTCAGAGGTCCGGGCAATCAGCCCCAGCATTTT	CASSLRGPGNQPQHF
TRBV6-5	TRBD1	TRBJ1-3	-	TGTGCCAGCACCTTGGACAGGGTCGAAAACACCATATATTTT	CASTLDRVENTIYF
TRBV15	-	TRBJ1-4	-	TGTGCCACCAGCCCCCGGGTTGAAAAACTGTTTTTT	CATSPRVEKLFF
TRBV19	-	TRBJ1-1	-	TGTGCCAGTAGTTACAGGCCGAACACTGAAGCTTTCTTT	CASSYRPNTEAFF
TRBV27	-	TRBJ1-2	-	TGTGCCAGCAGACAGGGTGCGTACTATGGCTACACCTTC	CASRQGAYYGYTF
TRBV6-5	-	TRBJ2-5	-	TGTGCCAGCCTTCAGGGATCCCAAGAGACCCAGTACTTC	CASLQGSQETQYF
TRBV10-3	TRBD1	TRBJ2-7	many	TGTGCCATCAGCCCGGGACAGGGCGGCTCCTACGAGCAGTACTTC	CAISPGQGGSYEQYF
TRBV3-1/TRBV3-2	-	TRBJ1-1	-	TGTGCCAGCAGCCTCAGGGAAAAAGCTTACTTT	CASSLREKAYF
TRBV5-1	-	TRBJ1-6	-	TGCGCCAGCAGCTTGTTACAGGAGAATTCACCCCTCCACTTT	CASSLLQENSPLHF
TRBV11-3	-	TRBJ1-1	-	TGTGCCAGCAGCTTTGGGGGCGGTGGCACTGAAGCTTTCTTT	CASSFGGGGTEAFF
TRBV27	TRBD2	TRBJ2-1	-	TGTGCCAGCAGTCCATTCGGGACTAGCGGGAGGAGGGTCGTCTTGAATGAGCAGTTCTTC	CASSPFGTSGRRVVLNEQFF
TRBV20-1	-	TRBJ1-1	-	TGCAGTGCTGGGCCCCGAACTTTCTTT	CSAGPRTFF
TRBV5-5	TRBD1	TRBJ1-5	-	TGTGCCAGCAGTCGTGGGACAGGGGATGTGGGACAGCCCCAGCATTTT	CASSRGTGDVGQPQHF
TRBV6-5	-	TRBJ1-5	-	TGTGCCAGCATGAGGGTTTTGGGTCAGCCCCAGCATTTT	CASMRVLGQPQHF
TRBV19	TRBD2	TRBJ2-1	-	TGTGCCAGTACGGGACTAGCGGGACTCAGCTCCTACAATGAGCAGTTCTTC	CASTGLAGLSSYNEQFF
TRBV2	TRBD2	TRBJ2-1	-	TGTGCCAGCGGGGGCGGGAGGCGGGAAACGAGCTCCTACAATGAGCAGTTCTTC	CASGGGRRETSSYNEQFF
TRBV12-3/TRBV12-4	-	TRBJ2-1	-	TGTGCCAGCAGTAGACAGGGACTTGAGCAGTTCTTC	CASSRQGLEQFF
TRBV11-2	TRBD1	TRBJ2-7	few	TGTGCCAGCAGCTTAGGAGGACAGGGTTTCCACGAGCAGTACTTC	CASSLGGQGFHEQYF
TRBV18	-	TRBJ2-5	once	TGTGCCAGCTCACCACCGTCTATAAAGGAGACCCAGTACTTC	CASSPPSIKETQYF
TRBV5-6	-	TRBJ2-2	-	TGTGCCAGCCTTTCCCGGGGTTACACCGGGGAGCTGTTTTTT	CASLSRGYTGELFF
TRBV6-5	TRBD1	TRBJ1-5	-	TGTGCCAGCAGACCGGACAGGGGGAACAATCAGCCCCAGCATTTT	CASRPDRGNNQPQHF
TRBV18	-	TRBJ2-1	-	TGTGCCAGCTCAGTGTCCAGGGACAATGAGCAGTTCTTC	CASSVSRDNEQFF
TRBV11-2	-	TRBJ1-4	-	TGTGCCAGCAGCTTAAAAGTTCAGGTGAAGGATGAAAAACTGTTTTTT	CASSLKVQVKDEKLFF
TRBV6-5	-	TRBJ1-1	-	TGTGCCAGCAGTTACGCACTCGACAGGACTGAAGCTTTCTTT	CASSYALDRTEAFF
TRBV27	TRBD2	TRBJ2-5	-	TGTGCCAGCAGCCCACTAGCGGGAGGGCGGGGAGAGACCCAGTACTTC	CASSPLAGGRGETQYF
TRBV7-9	TRBD1	TRBJ2-7	-	TGTGCCAGCGGCCCCGACAGGGGGGGCGAGCAGTACTTC	CASGPDRGGEQYF
TRBV2	TRBD1	TRBJ1-2	-	TGTGCCAGCAGCCGGGGGACAGGTTGGGGCTATGGCTACACCTTC	CASSRGTGWGYGYTF
TRBV6-1	TRBD2	TRBJ2-7	-	TGTGCCAGCAGTGAAACGACTAGCGGGGTCTACGAGCAGTACTTC	CASSETTSGVYEQYF